This T cell receptor (beta chain) is from a study of cytomegalovirus exposure and HLA in healthy donors (TCRdb year 2017). Regarding the complete study: In an earlier analysis of under 750 of the donors, under 300 Gb of sequence data and 117 million unique TCR beta sequences from 180 million or so T cells were reported. An early release covering roughly 640 HLA-typed donors comprised approximately 290 gigabases of sequencing data and around 85 million unique TCR sequences. Among the roughly 390 genotyped donors, around 81% belonged to the genetic ancestry cluster associated with self-reported Caucasian donors. The study aimed to test whether cataloging public T cell receptors could reveal signatures of past pathogen exposure. The study used immunosequencing to profile the T cell repertoires of approximately 630 subjects and linked those repertoires to cytomegalovirus serostatus. In addition to the first cohort of hundreds of subjects, a separate validation cohort of 120 different subjects was used. To predict cytomegalovirus infection status, the study brought together high-throughput TCR immunosequencing, statistical association of individual TCRs with disease status, and machine learning. To study patterns of TCR occurrence, a later analysis re-analyzed previously published TCR beta repertoires from several hundred donors and added high-resolution HLA genotyping. Rather than drawing on any new phenotypic data, the later analysis identified candidate immune exposures from TCR beta sequences and the way those sequences occurred across donors. An earlier analysis of 587 of the donors used high-throughput TCR beta sequencing to judge whether each TCR beta V gene segment behaved as functional or pseudogenic. Alongside the repertoire data, information on donor age, sex, ethnicity and CMV serostatus was compiled. A later genetic analysis took genome-wide SNP genotypes for about 55% of the 666 donors and used that subset as a discovery cohort. All discovery cohort repertoires had been generated using a single sequencing platform. Both class I and class II loci were covered by HLA typing, at four-digit resolution. The number of typed donors differed by locus: about 629-630 for A, B, C, DRB1 and DQB1; 500 to 550 for DQA1; some 590 for DPA1; and about 450 for DPB1. Four or five DR-DQ haplotypes were handled as single units for association and clustering because linkage in the cohort was strong. On average, roughly 240,000 unique TCR beta nucleotide sequences were sequenced per donor among a few hundred genotyped donors of the cohort, with roughly 18% of those sequences being non-productive.

Results the study describes overall, beyond this receptor: In a later analysis, HLA-associated TCR beta chains showed more clonal expansion and lower generation probabilities than non-associated chains that were equally common. The sequencing pipeline was judged likely to have produced a cluster of highly shared sequence variants as a technical artifact. A further reported finding was that TCR beta sequences accurately predicted the HLA-A and HLA-B alleles for most subjects in the first cohort. Linkage disequilibrium might explain the correlated functional status among segregating V segments, but an unknown experimental factor could not be ruled out. Roughly uniform sequencing depth across donors was assumed in presence/absence analyses, although this assumption may not hold. Compared with the approximately 600-donor mean, donors in an Asian-associated ancestry cluster had fewer N-insertions in productive TCRs, according to a later genetic analysis. For the cohort, immune exposure information was limited to CMV serostatus. In a later analysis, most CMV-associated TCR beta chains were found to appear HLA-restricted, with HLA associations seemingly driven largely by CMV exposure. In this cohort, only TCR beta chains were sequenced, and detectable features were limited by the absence of alpha or paired-chain data. At a false discovery rate of 0.05, a later analysis linked about 17,000 TCR beta sequences to specific HLA alleles. In the study, approximately 160 TCR beta chains were listed as associated with cytomegalovirus. In an earlier analysis of around 600 of the donors, most TCR beta V segments appeared in productive rearrangements about 87% or about 30% of the time, broadly matching IMGT annotations. It was suggested by the authors that the approach could potentially be generalized to other disease states and immunological phenotypes. A later genetic analysis associated a missense DCLRE1C variant with V-gene and J-gene trimming of TCR beta chains, and an independent cohort replicated the association. Some IMGT-functional V segments, including TRBV6-2 and TRBV6-3, could not be told apart with the 87-base-pair reads, so those segments were excluded. HLA typing was unavailable for some donors at each locus, so association tests used only the typed subset. In both the original and validation cohorts, the classifier was reported to diagnose cytomegalovirus status with high specificity and sensitivity. When HLA alleles, especially DR and DQ, strongly co-occurred, attributing TCR associations to individual alleles was difficult. The earlier analysis of almost 600 of the donors excluded roughly 16 rarely observed V segments, including chromosome 9 orphons, because counts were too low. Three of the identified cytomegalovirus-associated TCR beta chains were confirmed in vitro to be specific for cytomegalovirus antigens. Several of the top co-occurrence clusters appeared to be linked to parvovirus B19, influenza, CMV and Epstein-Barr virus, according to a later analysis. Across donors, most TCR sequences were observed very rarely, whereas some public TCRs were present in many individuals. A later analysis found that TCR association rates varied across HLA loci, with DRB1 alleles showing the most associated TCRs and HLA-C alleles the fewest.

V was cut back by 4 bases and J by 7 bases, leaving a gap of 20 bases between them. The germline V gene gives CDR1 as KGHSH and CDR2 as LQKENI. The CDR3 numbers 17 residues from cysteine through phenylalanine. Kept here is only the CDR3 DNA, which spans 51 bases and is read in frame from base 1. The method behind the library was the immunoSEQ multiplex PCR assay. For the multiplex PCR, a mixture combining 60 forward primers for TCR Vbeta segments and 13 reverse primers for TCR Jbeta segments was used. The CDR3 region of rearranged TCR beta genes was amplified from genomic DNA with a multiplex PCR assay. On the Illumina HiSeq System, the amplified TCR beta libraries were sequenced as 87-base-pair reads. The study's processing was this. In a later analysis, roughly 80 million unique TCR beta chains were counted across the 500 to 850 repertoires, and around 10 million of these chains were shared by at least two donors. A nearest-neighbor algorithm error-corrected the raw reads and collapsed the reads into unique sequences, merging closely related sequences to remove PCR and sequencing errors. Alignment of CDR3 sequences to IMGT reference sequences was used to assign V, D and J gene segments. For a sequence to be retained, a match of at least six nucleotides to both a V gene segment and a J gene segment was required. A rearrangement counted as productive if the CDR3 had no stop codons and remained in frame with V and J, and every other rearrangement counted as non-productive. Following IMGT convention, CDR3 was defined as the stretch from the second conserved V-encoded cysteine to the conserved J-encoded phenylalanine. The earlier analysis of some 580 of the donors excluded any sequence lacking an unambiguous match to a single V gene segment. An earlier analysis of several hundred of the donors called V segments functional above 56.7% productive rearrangements and segregating when the between-donor standard deviation exceeded 5%. A statistical classification framework was developed to diagnose cytomegalovirus status using the catalog of TCR beta chain sequences. In a later analysis, V and J genes were assigned by comparing TCR nucleotide sequences against IMGT/GENE-DB human TR gene sequences. In a later analysis, CDR3 sequences and most-parsimonious VDJ recombination scenarios were assigned using the TCRdist pipeline. In a later analysis, each TCR beta chain was defined by its CDR3 amino acid sequence together with its V-gene family, and reads lacking a unique V-gene family were excluded. A later analysis removed several hundred highly shared, low-generation-probability nucleotide sequences to deal with suspected cross-contamination and a sequencing artifact. In a later analysis, a clonal expansion index for each public chain was calculated from normalized within-repertoire ranks of inferred template counts. In a later analysis, generation probabilities were computed with a VDJ recombination model fitted to out-of-frame rearrangements, and the resulting probabilities were checked against IGoR. Hypergeometric tests were used in a later analysis to score TCR-TCR, TCR-HLA and TCR-CMV co-occurrence, with a repertoire-size bias correction applied to the TCR pairs. To estimate false discovery rates, a later analysis permuted the HLA or CMV assignments 20 times. In a later analysis, co-occurring TCRs were grouped using DBSCAN, with TCRdist sequence similarity added in when clustering inside HLA-allele-positive subsets. For co-occurrence clustering, repertoires with fewer than 30,000 or more than 120,000 public chains were excluded, along with four or five repertoires with anomalous nucleotide sharing. The table comes from immuneACCESS by way of TCRdb, which keeps in-frame sequences with V and J called. Part of the clones is missing from these tables; in studies checked, under half for an unresolved V gene and the rest for unknown reasons. Clone size and V and J calls were adopted from that table, with D and trimming inferred from the DNA. The sample table records about 59,000 clones; roughly 77% of these occur just once. The ten largest clones capture 6.8% of the sample.

The cohort was made up of around 720 healthy bone marrow donors. At the time of sampling, all cohort members were nominally healthy, though unrecorded immune exposures were likely present. The donor tested CMV seropositive, placing the donor among the 250 to 350 seropositive members of the cohort. A peripheral blood sample was collected from each donor, and TCR beta sequencing was performed on peripheral blood mononuclear cells. Genomic DNA extraction from the blood cell samples was performed with the Qiagen DNeasy Blood Extraction Kit. In the case of this clone: It has no known antigen specificity. No base qualities exist here, and no much larger clone lies one base off it.

The TCR originated in a man under 40 in good health and CMV-seropositive. The material sequenced was PBMCs. The chain links TRBV18 with TRBJ1-6, with the D gene call left open. The DNA sequence follows: TGTGCCAGCTCACTAAGGGAGATTCTAGGAGCAAATTCACCCCTCCACTTT. Translated, this gives CASSLREILGANSPLHF.